This T cell receptor (beta chain) was identified in a study of shared clonotypes between healthy human individuals. Study-level results: For sorted subsets, rarefaction showed incomplete sequencing despite large depth. It was the non-shared clonotypes that had lower generation probabilities than clonotypes shared by all four donors.

Naive CD8 populations comprised CD45RO-negative cells positively selected for CCR7, excluding terminally differentiated effector memory CD45RA+ cells. Those who donated, Caucasian adults without exception, all lived in Nashville, Tennessee. To note about this clone: Its antigen remains unknown.

The assay used deep level. Some clones are missing from TCRdb's copy, which holds only in-frame ones; the method was immunoSEQ multiplex PCR. The table records about 2 million clones, about 95% of them present only once. V gave up 5 bases and J gave up 7 bases, with 11 bases separating them. Germline CDR1 reads SEHNR; CDR2 reads FQNEAQ (reference sequence). This CDR3 contains 12 residues. Input material: naive CD8+ T cells sorted from blood. This sequence was found in a man between 18 and 35 years old in good health. V is TRBV7-9 and J is TRBJ1-1; no definite D call. The CDR3 is CASSAPDLEAFF. The CDR3 nucleotides read TGTGCCAGCAGCGCCCCTGACCTTGAAGCTTTCTTT.